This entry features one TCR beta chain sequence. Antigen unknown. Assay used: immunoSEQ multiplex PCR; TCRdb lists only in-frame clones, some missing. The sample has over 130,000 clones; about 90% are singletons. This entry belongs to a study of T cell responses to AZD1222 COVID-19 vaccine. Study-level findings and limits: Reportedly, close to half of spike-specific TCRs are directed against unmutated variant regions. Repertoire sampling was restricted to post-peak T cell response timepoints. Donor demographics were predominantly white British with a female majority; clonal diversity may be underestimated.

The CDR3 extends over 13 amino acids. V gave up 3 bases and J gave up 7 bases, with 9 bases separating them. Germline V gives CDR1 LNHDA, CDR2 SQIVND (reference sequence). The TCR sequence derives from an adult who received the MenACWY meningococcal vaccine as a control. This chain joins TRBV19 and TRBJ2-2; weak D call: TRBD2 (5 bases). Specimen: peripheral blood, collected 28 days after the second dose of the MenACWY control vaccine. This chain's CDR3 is CASSIQAGGELFF. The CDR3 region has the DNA TGTGCCAGTAGTATCCAGGCGGGCGGGGAGCTGTTTTTT.